These T cell receptor beta chains were read from a single sample in a study of T-cell memory formation after mild COVID-19. Via MiXCR, TCRdb re-called the 5' RACE reads, giving one row per CDR3 protein. The sample holds hundreds of thousands of distinct CDR3 sequences, 20% to 25% seen once. Sequenced input: PBMCs or a T cell subset sorted from them (not recorded which). The receptors were sampled from a man between 18 and 29 years old who had mild COVID-19 (a few samples of this study predate the infection). Cell type and time point are not known. The CDR3 runs from the conserved cysteine through the conserved F or W. The D gene is left open where the match is weak. Rows may omit the clone size; those that give it use once, few, many or a size class.

clone_size: many
j_call: TRBJ2-3
d_call: -
cdr3_length: 15
v_call: TRBV6-5
cdr3_nt: TGTGCCAGCAGTCCGTACATAGCTAGCACAGATACGCAGTATTTT
cdr3_aa: CASSPYIASTDTQYF

clone_size: once
j_call: TRBJ1-1
d_call: TRBD1
cdr3_length: 18
v_call: TRBV6-5
cdr3_nt: TGTGCCAGCAGTACATCGCTTAGGACAGGTGCTTGGGGCACTGAAGCTTTCTTT
cdr3_aa: CASSTSLRTGAWGTEAFF

clone_size: -
j_call: TRBJ1-2
d_call: TRBD1
cdr3_length: 13
v_call: TRBV20-1
cdr3_nt: TGCAGTTCTGACAGGGCGAATACGGCTGGCTACACCTTC
cdr3_aa: CSSDRANTAGYTF

clone_size: few
j_call: TRBJ1-1
d_call: -
cdr3_length: 16
v_call: TRBV7-6
cdr3_nt: TGTGCCAGCAGCTTAGACAGGGACCTAATGAACACTGAAGCTTTCTTT
cdr3_aa: CASSLDRDLMNTEAFF

clone_size: many
j_call: TRBJ1-4
d_call: -
cdr3_length: 14
v_call: TRBV9
cdr3_nt: TGTGCCAGCAGCGCGGGACGTGGGGGTGAAAAACTGTTTTTT
cdr3_aa: CASSAGRGGEKLFF

clone_size: many
j_call: TRBJ1-2
d_call: -
cdr3_length: 12
v_call: TRBV28
cdr3_nt: TGTGCCAGCACACTATCGGGGGTTGGCTACACCTTC
cdr3_aa: CASTLSGVGYTF

clone_size: few
j_call: TRBJ1-1
d_call: TRBD1
cdr3_length: 14
v_call: TRBV5-1
cdr3_nt: TGCGCCAGCAGCGCGACCCTACAGGGGGGTGAAGCTTTCTTT
cdr3_aa: CASSATLQGGEAFF

clone_size: -
j_call: TRBJ2-5
d_call: TRBD1
cdr3_length: 12
v_call: TRBV20-1
cdr3_nt: TGCAGTGCTGGGGACAGGAAAGAGACCCAGTACTTC
cdr3_aa: CSAGDRKETQYF

clone_size: -
j_call: TRBJ2-2
d_call: -
cdr3_length: 13
v_call: TRBV7-6
cdr3_nt: TGTGCCAGCAGCTTAGGGCGGCCTGAGGAGCTGTTTTTT
cdr3_aa: CASSLGRPEELFF

clone_size: few
j_call: TRBJ2-5
d_call: -
cdr3_length: 15
v_call: TRBV20-1
cdr3_nt: TGCAGTGTCCCAGAGTCCTACGGCGTCGGAGAGACCCAGTACTTC
cdr3_aa: CSVPESYGVGETQYF

clone_size: few
j_call: TRBJ1-2
d_call: -
cdr3_length: 17
v_call: TRBV6-5
cdr3_nt: TGTGCCAGCAGTTACTCGATCGGCGGGACAACTAACTATGGCTACACCTTC
cdr3_aa: CASSYSIGGTTNYGYTF

clone_size: few
j_call: TRBJ1-2
d_call: -
cdr3_length: 14
v_call: TRBV18
cdr3_nt: TGTGCCAGCTCACCTGGAGAAGCGAACTATGGCTACACCTTC
cdr3_aa: CASSPGEANYGYTF

clone_size: -
j_call: TRBJ2-5
d_call: TRBD1
cdr3_length: 16
v_call: TRBV7-2
cdr3_nt: TGTGCCAGCAGCCGACAGGGTCGGGGCTCGGGGGAGACCCAGTACTTC
cdr3_aa: CASSRQGRGSGETQYF

clone_size: many
j_call: TRBJ2-5
d_call: -
cdr3_length: 14
v_call: TRBV3-1
cdr3_nt: TGTGCCAGCAGCCTCGGGACACATCAAGAGACCCAGTACTTC
cdr3_aa: CASSLGTHQETQYF

clone_size: -
j_call: TRBJ2-1
d_call: TRBD2
cdr3_length: 17
v_call: TRBV4-3
cdr3_nt: TGCGCCAGCAAGCAGTCGAGGGCTAGCGGGATCAACAATGAGCAGTTCTTC
cdr3_aa: CASKQSRASGINNEQFF

clone_size: many
j_call: TRBJ1-6
d_call: TRBD1
cdr3_length: 16
v_call: TRBV5-1
cdr3_nt: TGCGCCAGCAGGCCGAGGGACAGCGCCTATAATTCACCCCTCCACTTT
cdr3_aa: CASRPRDSAYNSPLHF

clone_size: -
j_call: TRBJ2-2
d_call: -
cdr3_length: 15
v_call: TRBV5-1
cdr3_nt: TGCGCCAGCAGCTCGGGGGACTCGAACACCGGGGAGCTGTTTTTT
cdr3_aa: CASSSGDSNTGELFF

clone_size: -
j_call: TRBJ1-3
d_call: -
cdr3_length: 15
v_call: TRBV7-2
cdr3_nt: TGTGCCAGCTCCCCCTCGACTATCTCTGGAAACACCATATATTTT
cdr3_aa: CASSPSTISGNTIYF

clone_size: few
j_call: TRBJ1-2
d_call: -
cdr3_length: 11
v_call: TRBV6-5
cdr3_nt: TGTGCCATCAAAGGGGTGTTTGGCTACACCTTC
cdr3_aa: CAIKGVFGYTF

clone_size: few
j_call: TRBJ1-3
d_call: -
cdr3_length: 14
v_call: TRBV2
cdr3_nt: TGTGCCAGCGGTCGGCAGTCCTCTGGAAACACCATATATTTT
cdr3_aa: CASGRQSSGNTIYF

clone_size: few
j_call: TRBJ1-4
d_call: TRBD1
cdr3_length: 17
v_call: TRBV3-1
cdr3_nt: TGTGCCAGCAGCTCCGTCAGTGACAGGGGGCGCGCGGAAAAACTGTTTTTT
cdr3_aa: CASSSVSDRGRAEKLFF

clone_size: -
j_call: TRBJ1-2
d_call: TRBD1
cdr3_length: 14
v_call: TRBV4-3
cdr3_nt: TGCGCCAGCAGCCCGGACAGGGGGCTGGGTGGCTACACCTTC
cdr3_aa: CASSPDRGLGGYTF

clone_size: few
j_call: TRBJ1-6
d_call: -
cdr3_length: 20
v_call: TRBV30
cdr3_nt: TGTGCCTGGGGGAAGGGAACGACAGGAAGCAAAACTACCTATAATTCACCCCTCCACTTT
cdr3_aa: CAWGKGTTGSKTTYNSPLHF

clone_size: -
j_call: TRBJ2-7
d_call: TRBD1
cdr3_length: 14
v_call: TRBV29-1
cdr3_nt: TGCAGCGTTGAAGACGCAGGGGGTGGATACGAGCAGTACTTC
cdr3_aa: CSVEDAGGGYEQYF

clone_size: few
j_call: TRBJ1-4
d_call: TRBD1
cdr3_length: 14
v_call: TRBV7-6
cdr3_nt: TGTGCCAGCAGCACAGGGGACAGTGGTGAAAAACTGTTTTTT
cdr3_aa: CASSTGDSGEKLFF

clone_size: few
j_call: TRBJ1-5
d_call: TRBD1
cdr3_length: 15
v_call: TRBV7-2
cdr3_nt: TGTGCCAGCACCAAGGGACAGGGGGCCAGTCAGCCCCAGCATTTT
cdr3_aa: CASTKGQGASQPQHF

clone_size: many
j_call: TRBJ2-2
d_call: TRBD2
cdr3_length: 15
v_call: TRBV11-2
cdr3_nt: TGTGCCAGCAGCCCTACTAGCGGGTACACCGGGGAGCTGTTTTTT
cdr3_aa: CASSPTSGYTGELFF

clone_size: many
j_call: TRBJ2-7
d_call: -
cdr3_length: 13
v_call: TRBV5-1
cdr3_nt: TGCGCCAGCTCCTACGAAAGCTCCTACGAGCAGTACTTC
cdr3_aa: CASSYESSYEQYF

clone_size: -
j_call: TRBJ2-7
d_call: -
cdr3_length: 13
v_call: TRBV3-1
cdr3_nt: TGTGCCAGCAGCCCCACCGGTGACCACGAGCAGTACTTC
cdr3_aa: CASSPTGDHEQYF

clone_size: -
j_call: TRBJ2-1
d_call: -
cdr3_length: 15
v_call: TRBV5-1
cdr3_nt: TGCGCCAGCAGCTTGGATCCGGGGCCCCACAATGAGCAGTTCTTC
cdr3_aa: CASSLDPGPHNEQFF

clone_size: few
j_call: TRBJ1-4
d_call: -
cdr3_length: 16
v_call: TRBV5-5
cdr3_nt: TGTGCCAGCAGCTGGACTCGACAGGACCTAAATGAAAAACTGTTTTTT
cdr3_aa: CASSWTRQDLNEKLFF

clone_size: many
j_call: TRBJ1-5
d_call: -
cdr3_length: 18
v_call: TRBV7-2
cdr3_nt: TGTGCCAGCAGCCGCCCATGGCGGTCGCCCAAGAGCAATCAGCCCCAGCATTTT
cdr3_aa: CASSRPWRSPKSNQPQHF

clone_size: many
j_call: TRBJ2-3
d_call: -
cdr3_length: 15
v_call: TRBV7-2
cdr3_nt: TGTGCCAGCAGCTTAGCCACGCGGGGCAAAAATACGCAGTATTTT
cdr3_aa: CASSLATRGKNTQYF

clone_size: -
j_call: TRBJ2-1
d_call: -
cdr3_length: 13
v_call: TRBV12-3/TRBV12-4
cdr3_nt: TGTGCCAGCAGCCCAATTTCACACGGTGAGCAGTTCTTC
cdr3_aa: CASSPISHGEQFF

clone_size: -
j_call: TRBJ2-3
d_call: -
cdr3_length: 16
v_call: TRBV5-1
cdr3_nt: TGCGCCAGCAGCTTGGGACGCGGCGAGAGCACAGATACGCAGTATTTT
cdr3_aa: CASSLGRGESTDTQYF

clone_size: -
j_call: TRBJ2-3
d_call: -
cdr3_length: 13
v_call: TRBV2
cdr3_nt: TGTGCCAGCAGTGAAGCCCCGTCAAGTACGCAGTATTTT
cdr3_aa: CASSEAPSSTQYF

clone_size: -
j_call: TRBJ2-7
d_call: TRBD1
cdr3_length: 12
v_call: TRBV20-1
cdr3_nt: TGCAGTGCCCGCCGGGACAGCTACGAGCAGTACTTC
cdr3_aa: CSARRDSYEQYF

clone_size: -
j_call: TRBJ1-5
d_call: TRBD1
cdr3_length: 14
v_call: TRBV5-1
cdr3_nt: TGCGCCAGCCGCGGACAGGGCGAAAATCAGCCCCAGCATTTT
cdr3_aa: CASRGQGENQPQHF

clone_size: few
j_call: TRBJ2-5
d_call: TRBD2
cdr3_length: 15
v_call: TRBV7-2
cdr3_nt: TGTGCCAGCAGCTTAGCTACTAGCGGCCGGAAGACCCAGTACTTC
cdr3_aa: CASSLATSGRKTQYF

clone_size: -
j_call: TRBJ1-6
d_call: TRBD1
cdr3_length: 14
v_call: TRBV9
cdr3_nt: TGTGCCAGCAGCGATGGGACAGGGTATTCACCCCTCCACTTT
cdr3_aa: CASSDGTGYSPLHF

clone_size: few
j_call: TRBJ1-5
d_call: -
cdr3_length: 15
v_call: TRBV6-5
cdr3_nt: TGTGCCAGCAGTTACTCGGGGGGCACCAATCAGCCCCAGCATTTT
cdr3_aa: CASSYSGGTNQPQHF

clone_size: -
j_call: TRBJ1-4
d_call: -
cdr3_length: 13
v_call: TRBV6-2/TRBV6-3
cdr3_nt: TGTGCCAGCAGAAGACAGGATAATGAAAAACTGTTTTTT
cdr3_aa: CASRRQDNEKLFF

clone_size: many
j_call: TRBJ1-2
d_call: TRBD1
cdr3_length: 15
v_call: TRBV5-1
cdr3_nt: TGCGCCAGCAGCTTACAGGGGGCGGTAAACTATGGCTACACCTTC
cdr3_aa: CASSLQGAVNYGYTF

clone_size: few
j_call: TRBJ2-7
d_call: TRBD1
cdr3_length: 13
v_call: TRBV2
cdr3_nt: TGTGCCAGCAGCCGAGGACAGGGGCTCGAGCAGTACTTC
cdr3_aa: CASSRGQGLEQYF

clone_size: -
j_call: TRBJ1-2
d_call: -
cdr3_length: 15
v_call: TRBV5-1
cdr3_nt: TGCGCCAGCAGCGCCTGGTTCTTATGGCGCTATGGCTACACCTTC
cdr3_aa: CASSAWFLWRYGYTF

clone_size: -
j_call: TRBJ1-2
d_call: TRBD1
cdr3_length: 16
v_call: TRBV24-1
cdr3_nt: TGTGCCACCAGTGATTGGATTGGACAGGGGACGGGTGGCTACACCTTC
cdr3_aa: CATSDWIGQGTGGYTF

clone_size: -
j_call: TRBJ2-2
d_call: TRBD2
cdr3_length: 17
v_call: TRBV3-1
cdr3_nt: TGTGCCAGCAGCCAAGTTCACGAGCGGGGGGGTACCGGGGAGCTGTTTTTT
cdr3_aa: CASSQVHERGGTGELFF

clone_size: few
j_call: TRBJ1-2
d_call: -
cdr3_length: 13
v_call: TRBV5-1
cdr3_nt: TGCGCCAGCGGAGTAGGAACTAACTATGGCTACACCTTC
cdr3_aa: CASGVGTNYGYTF

clone_size: -
j_call: TRBJ2-2
d_call: TRBD2
cdr3_length: 15
v_call: TRBV29-1
cdr3_nt: TGCAGCGCCCGAAGCGGGGGCCCCAACACCGGGGAGCTGTTTTTT
cdr3_aa: CSARSGGPNTGELFF

clone_size: many
j_call: TRBJ2-2
d_call: TRBD2
cdr3_length: 15
v_call: TRBV7-6
cdr3_nt: TGTGCCAGCAGCCCCGCCGGCGGGAGCCGTTGGGAGCTGTTTTTT
cdr3_aa: CASSPAGGSRWELFF

clone_size: -
j_call: TRBJ1-5
d_call: -
cdr3_length: 13
v_call: TRBV5-1
cdr3_nt: TGCGCCAGCAGCTTGTCCATTGGCCAGCCCCAGCATTTT
cdr3_aa: CASSLSIGQPQHF